The 32 T cell receptor beta chains below come from one sample, sequenced in a study of blood T cells in healthy people across ages. Then a second PCR, running about 6 to 11 cycles, was carried out with a sample-barcoded 5' primer and a J-beta primer mix. MiXCR, applied by TCRdb to the 5' RACE reads, yields one record per CDR3 protein. The data contain around 1.5 million distinct CDR3 sequences, 35% to 45% of them seen just once; the ten biggest clones take up roughly 8.2%. Sequencing used blood. The receptors shown here come from a woman between 18 and 30 years old in good health.

The rearrangement links TRBV2 to TRBJ2-6, with D unclear. Germline CDR1 SNHLY, CDR2 FYNNEI. This CDR3 contains 15 residues. Deletions cut 6 bases from V and 1 base from J, with 10 bases between. In nucleotides, the CDR3 is TGTGCCAGCAGACCGCTGCGGTCTGGGGCCAACGTCCTGACTTTC. Encoded protein: CASRPLRSGANVLTF.

To note about this clonotype: Possible read error: a much larger clone is one base away. The chain has TRBV6-5 and TRBJ2-3; 8 bases match TRBD2. The CDR3 is 15 amino acids. The germline gives CDR1 MNHEY, CDR2 SVGAGI. The J segment lost 3 bases and the V segment lost 2 bases, leaving 4 bases of the junction unmatched. In DNA form, the CDR3 reads TGTGCCAGCAGTTACGACGGGACTAGAACAGATACGCAGTATTTT. This codes for CASSYDGTRTDTQYF.

The table lists this clonotype with a few counts. The chain links TRBV5-1 to TRBJ2-4, with D maybe TRBD2 (5 bases). The J call is uncertain, as TRBJ2-7 better fits the DNA end. The germline V gene has CDR1 SGHRS and CDR2 YFSETQ. This CDR3 spans 15 amino acids. CDR3 coding DNA: TGCGCCAGCAGCTTGGTTGCGGGCAGCGCCTACGAGCAGTACTTC. The encoded protein is CASSLVAGSAYEQYF.

This chain uses TRBV20-1 with TRBJ1-2, with TRBD1 as a possible D gene (6 bases). The V gene's germline CDR1 is DFQATT and CDR2 SNEGSKA (reference sequence). The germline V and J ends were trimmed by 3 bases and 8 bases, with 16 bases remaining between them. The CDR3 consists of 13 residues. This CDR3 reads CSASPTTGSGYTF. For the CDR3, the DNA is TGCAGTGCTAGCCCCACTACAGGGTCGGGCTACACCTTC.

This clonotype was observed a handful of times. This sequence joins TRBV6-6 and TRBJ2-1; 7 bases agree with TRBD2. Germline trimming cut 5 bases from V and 5 bases from J; bases unmatched to any gene: 3. CDR1 and CDR2 from the germline V gene are MNHNY and SVGAGI (reference sequence). The CDR3 has 13 amino acids. The CDR3 spells CASSVRGDNEQFF. CDR3 coding DNA: TGTGCCAGCAGTGTCCGGGGGGACAATGAGCAGTTCTTC.

The gene calls are TRBV9 and TRBJ2-3; 9 nucleotides agree with TRBD2. The J segment lost 4 bases and the V segment lost 0 bases, leaving 6 bases of the junction unmatched. Germline V gene lookup returns CDR1 SGDLS and CDR2 YYNGEE. The CDR3 runs 16 residues. The CDR3 loop is CASSVVSSGIPDTQYF. CDR3 sequence (DNA): TGTGCCAGCAGCGTAGTTTCTAGCGGGATCCCAGATACGCAGTATTTT.

This chain joins TRBV5-1 and TRBJ2-7; possible D gene TRBD2, 7 bases. Between the trimmed V and J ends, which lost 0 bases and 7 bases, there was a span of 17 bases. CDR3 length: 15 amino acids. Looked up from germline, CDR1 is SGHRS and CDR2 is YFSETQ. For the CDR3, the DNA is TGCGCCAGCAGCTTGGCGGGGGGCGTGCACAATGAGCAGTACTTC. Translation: CASSLAGGVHNEQYF.

This sequence joins TRBV10-3 and TRBJ2-1, with 8 positions matching TRBD2. Trimming at V came to 6 bases and at J to 7 bases, leaving 20 bases not matched to a gene. CDR3 length equals 18 residues. Germline-derived CDR1 and CDR2 are ENHRY and SYGVKD. The DNA for the CDR3 is TGTGCCATCAGGCCGGGGGGTAGCGGGGATTCCCCGGGGAATGAGCAGTTCTTC. It encodes CAIRPGGSGDSPGNEQFF.

DNA for the CDR3: TGCAGTGCTTTATTCTTGGACTCTCATACTAGCTCCTATAATTCACCCCTCCACTTT. Translated: CSALFLDSHTSSYNSPLHF. V gene TRBV20-1 combines with J gene TRBJ1-6; D unresolved. Germline V CDR1 and CDR2: DFQATT, SNEGSKA (reference sequence). Trimming left V 5 bases short and J 0 bases short, with 23 bases between. The CDR3 contains 19 residues.

This sequence joins TRBV6-5 and TRBJ1-2, with a tentative D call TRBD1 (5 bases). The germline V gene encodes CDR1 MNHEY and CDR2 SVGAGI. The CDR3 covers 15 residues. Trimming removed 2 bases from V and 2 bases from J, with 12 bases in between. CDR3 protein: CASSYTGRGNYGYTF. Here the CDR3 DNA reads TGTGCCAGCAGTTACACGGGGCGGGGGAACTATGGCTACACCTTC.

The sample holds a few counts of this clonotype. The genes are TRBV27 and TRBJ2-3; D is undetermined. V was shortened by 8 bases and J by 1 base, with 16 bases between the two germline ends. The germline V gene encodes CDR1 MNHEY and CDR2 SMNVEV (reference sequence). The length of the CDR3 is 15 residues. CDR3: CASATRAYRTDTQYF. The CDR3 region has the DNA TGTGCCAGCGCCACCCGGGCCTACCGCACAGATACGCAGTATTTT.

The chain carries TRBV12-3 or TRBV12-4 and TRBJ1-5, with D maybe TRBD1 (6 bases). V dropped 3 bases and J dropped 6 bases, with 15 bases sitting between them. The CDR3 consists of 15 residues. The CDR3 DNA is TGTGCCAGCAGTTTGGGGGTTGGGGGCGGTCAGCCCCAGCATTTT. It encodes CASSLGVGGGQPQHF.

This rearrangement joins TRBV3-1 to TRBJ2-7; D is perhaps TRBD1 (6 bases). The V end lost 3 bases, the J end lost 7 bases, and 16 bases lay between the germline ends. Germline V gene sequence: CDR1 LGHDT, CDR2 YNNKEL (reference sequence). The CDR3 length is 14 residues. The CDR3 is CASSHSGTKNEQYF. The DNA of the CDR3 is TGTGCCAGCAGCCACTCCGGGACAAAGAATGAGCAGTACTTC.

The chain has TRBV5-1 and TRBJ2-1; TRBD1 matches at 9 bases. The CDR3 covers 15 residues. The germline V gene encodes CDR1 SGHRS and CDR2 YFSETQ. The V and J ends lost 4 bases and 2 bases, in that order; junction bases with no gene match: 4. The CDR3 DNA reads as TGCGCCAGCAGCAACACAGGGGGCCCCTACAATGAGCAGTTCTTC. This encodes CASSNTGGPYNEQFF.

In this sample, this clonotype turned up once. V gene TRBV6-1 combines with J gene TRBJ2-2; 12 bases are shared with TRBD2. The CDR3 length is 21 residues. Trimming cost V 6 bases and J 3 bases; bases outside gene matches: 20. Germline CDR1 and CDR2: MNHNS and SASEGT. CDR3 sequence reads: CASSRPFPSTSGRWDTGELFF. CDR3 DNA sequence: TGTGCCAGCAGCCGACCCTTCCCTTCGACTAGCGGGAGATGGGACACCGGGGAGCTGTTTTTT.

The chain recombines TRBV5-6 with TRBJ2-7; possibly TRBD2 for D (6 bases). Germline V gene lookup returns CDR1 SGHDT and CDR2 YYEEEE. The CDR3 has 15 residues. V dropped 0 bases and J dropped 3 bases, with 13 bases sitting between them. In nucleotides, the CDR3 is TGTGCCAGCAGCTTGGCGTTGCCGGGGGTCTACGAGCAGTACTTC. Its translation: CASSLALPGVYEQYF.

This clonotype was counted a few times. The chain combines TRBV20-1 with TRBJ2-3; 8 bases align to TRBD2. There are 15 residues in the CDR3. Germline assignment: CDR1 DFQATT and CDR2 SNEGSKA (reference sequence). Trimming took 1 base from V and 4 from J; bases not matched to a gene: 7. The CDR3 coding sequence is TGCAGTGCTAGAGGGGCTAGCGGGCCCGCAGATACGCAGTATTTT. Its translation is CSARGASGPADTQYF.

The sample holds a few counts of this clonotype. The genes are TRBV5-1 and TRBJ2-1, with D perhaps TRBD2 (6 bases). From germline, CDR1 is SGHRS and CDR2 YFSETQ. This CDR3 has 15 amino acids. Trimming removed 3 bases at V and 8 bases at J, with 18 bases between. CDR3 nucleotides: TGCGCCAGCAGCTCCTTGGGGGAGGTGGTCGATGAGCAGTTCTTC. Translating it yields CASSSLGEVVDEQFF.

The V call is TRBV29-1, the J call TRBJ2-7; 9 bases are a match to TRBD1. The V gene's germline CDR1 is SQVTM and CDR2 ANQGSEA. The J segment lost 5 bases and the V segment lost 6 bases, leaving 5 bases of the junction unmatched. This CDR3 spans 12 amino acids. The CDR3 protein is CSVQGATDEQYF. DNA for the CDR3: TGCAGCGTACAGGGGGCAACGGACGAGCAGTACTTC.

The rearrangement uses TRBV10-3 and TRBJ1-4, with 9 bases fitting TRBD1. Germline CDR1 and CDR2: ENHRY and SYGVKD. This CDR3 has 19 residues. Trimming took 3 bases from V and 1 from J; bases not matched to a gene: 12. CDR3 region: CAISDFTGGLVGTNEKLFF. The CDR3 nucleotides read TGTGCCATCAGTGATTTTACAGGGGGCCTCGTTGGAACTAATGAAAAACTGTTTTTT.

The chain joins TRBV20-1 to TRBJ2-3, with TRBD2 identical over 9 bases. Germline assignment: CDR1 DFQATT and CDR2 SNEGSKA (reference sequence). This CDR3 is 17 amino acids long. V shed 5 bases, J shed 1 base, and the junction held 13 bases outside the gene matches. This CDR3 is CSARHGGLAGRTDTQYF. As DNA, the CDR3 is TGCAGTGCTCGACACGGTGGGCTAGCGGGACGCACAGATACGCAGTATTTT.

CDR3 amino acids: CASSGRGRTVINYGYTF. The CDR3, as DNA: TGTGCCAGCAGTGGACGGGGACGGACAGTGATTAACTATGGCTACACCTTC. This chain uses TRBV6-1 with TRBJ1-2; D may be TRBD1 (6 bases). Germline V CDR1 and CDR2: MNHNS, SASEGT. The CDR3 contains 17 residues. V dropped 4 bases and J dropped 1 base, with 19 bases sitting between them.

The V and J genes are TRBV5-1 and TRBJ2-5; D remains ambiguous. The CDR3 runs to 13 residues. Germline V gene lookup returns CDR1 SGHRS and CDR2 YFSETQ. V was trimmed by 2 bases and J by 4 bases, leaving 9 bases between them. The CDR3 protein is CASSFSILETQYF. As DNA, the CDR3 is TGCGCCAGCAGCTTTAGCATATTAGAGACCCAGTACTTC.

CDR3 coding DNA: TGTGCCAGCAGCCAAGTATCAGGCCCGGTAGATACGCAGTATTTT. It codes for CASSQVSGPVDTQYF. This sequence joins TRBV3-1 and TRBJ2-3; no reliable D call. This CDR3 contains 15 residues. Germline V lookup: CDR1 LGHDT, CDR2 YNNKEL (reference sequence). V lost 1 base, J lost 5 bases, and 13 bases lay in between.

In this sample, this clonotype turned up a few times. V usage is TRBV2 and J usage is TRBJ1-4; tentatively, D is TRBD1 (5 bases). V gave up 0 bases and J gave up 7 bases, with 15 bases separating them. CDR3 length equals 16 residues. Germline V gives CDR1 SNHLY, CDR2 FYNNEI. The CDR3, as DNA: TGTGCCAGCAGTGAAGCGCTTCGGGGCAGTCGTGAAAAACTGTTTTTT. This gives the protein CASSEALRGSREKLFF.

V and J are TRBV4-1 and TRBJ2-5, with D possibly being TRBD1 (6 bases). The CDR3 is made up of 17 amino acids. Per germline, CDR1 MGHRA and CDR2 YSYEKL. V was shortened by 5 bases and J by 11 bases, with 30 bases between the two germline ends. The CDR3 spells CASSREEIRDTFLEQYF. The CDR3 nucleotides are TGCGCCAGCAGCAGAGAGGAAATCCGGGACACCTTTTTGGAGCAGTACTTC.

V gene TRBV20-1 combines with J gene TRBJ2-3; tentative D call: TRBD2 (7 bases). Germline CDR1 is DFQATT and CDR2 is SNEGSKA (reference sequence). The ends were cut back, 2 bases at V and 5 bases at J, with 14 bases in the middle. The CDR3 totals 14 residues. In DNA form, the CDR3 reads TGCAGTGCTAGAAGTGGGGGGGCCGTAGATACGCAGTATTTT. Translated: CSARSGGAVDTQYF.

This clonotype was seen repeatedly, ten times or more. V usage is TRBV20-1 and J usage is TRBJ2-3; D may be TRBD1 (5 bases). The ends were cut back, 6 bases at V and 6 bases at J, with 13 bases in the middle. Germline CDR1 reads DFQATT; CDR2 reads SNEGSKA (reference sequence). The CDR3 extends over 12 amino acids. The CDR3, as DNA: TGCAGTGCCCTACATGGGGCCGATACGCAGTATTTT. It translates to CSALHGADTQYF.

This clonotype was found many times. The chain joins TRBV4-1 to TRBJ2-3; 8 bases agree with TRBD1. With 3 bases clipped from V and 10 bases from J, the junction kept 3 bases outside the gene matches. There are 12 residues in the CDR3. Looked up from germline, CDR1 is MGHRA and CDR2 is YSYEKL. CDR3 amino acids: CASSQGGQAQYF. The CDR3 DNA reads as TGCGCCAGCAGCCAGGGGGGACAGGCGCAGTATTTT.

This clonotype was seen only a few times. V usage is TRBV20-1 and J usage is TRBJ2-3; 7 bases match TRBD2. CDR3 length: 14 amino acids. Germline CDR1 and CDR2: DFQATT and SNEGSKA (reference sequence). J gave up 0 bases and V 3 bases, and 3 bases lay outside the gene matches. This chain's CDR3 is CSASGGSSTDTQYF. The CDR3 DNA sequence: TGCAGTGCTAGCGGGGGGTCTAGCACAGATACGCAGTATTTT.

This rearrangement joins TRBV18 to TRBJ2-3; 9 bases map to TRBD2. The junction had 7 bases not matched to a gene; V was cut back by 3 bases and J by 0 bases. The V gene's germline CDR1 is KGHSH and CDR2 LQKENI. This CDR3 spans 17 amino acids. Here the CDR3 reads CASSPWASGVSTDTQYF. DNA of the CDR3: TGTGCCAGCTCACCCTGGGCTAGCGGGGTAAGCACAGATACGCAGTATTTT. Variable domain in full (rest from reference TRBV18 and TRBJ2-3): NAGVMQNPRHLVRRRGQEARLRCSPMKGHSHVYWYRQLPEEGLKFMVYLQKENIIDESGMPKERFSAEFPKEGPSILRIQQVVRGDSAAYFCASSPWASGVSTDTQYFGPGTRLTVL.

The CDR3 sequence is CASSPPGTSASYEQYF. CDR3 bases: TGTGCCAGCAGCCCTCCCGGGACTAGCGCCTCCTACGAGCAGTACTTC. V and J are TRBV13 and TRBJ2-7, with 10 bases matching TRBD2. CDR1 and CDR2 (germline): PRHDT, FYEKMQ (reference sequence). This CDR3 has 16 residues. V lost 5 bases to trimming and J lost 0 bases; unmatched junction nucleotides: 7.